This entry is about one T cell receptor (beta chain). Its antigen is still unknown. Nothing much larger sits one base from this clone, and base qualities are not available. V and J are trimmed by 2 bases and 12 bases, and the gene matches miss 11 bases of the junction. Based on the germline V gene, the CDR1 and CDR2 sequences are SNHLY and FYNNEI. The CDR3 numbers 16 residues from cysteine through phenylalanine. Left in the record is the CDR3 DNA by itself, 48 bases read in frame from the first base. These data originate in a study of PD-1 blockade in mismatch repair-deficient tumors (dated by TCRdb to 2016 to 2017). For the wider study: Between late 2013 and 2016, the trial enrolled approximately 90 consecutive patients with 11 to 13 types of mismatch repair-deficient cancer, all of whom had received prior treatment and were progressing. Tumor-associated T cell clones in the peripheral blood of patients responding to PD-1 blockade were tracked using deep sequencing of TCR CDR3 regions.

For each enrolled patient, mismatch repair deficiency was established using either polymerase chain reaction or immunohistochemistry. TCR sequencing was performed for three patients who responded to pembrolizumab therapy. The phase II trial prospectively tested pembrolizumab PD-1 blockade in advanced mismatch repair-deficient cancers regardless of tissue of origin. Peripheral blood T cell samples were gathered serially, both before PD-1 blockade started and at multiple time points afterward. Blood sampling times were expressed in weeks after the first pembrolizumab dose. General conclusions and limits of the study: Rapid expansion after pembrolizumab followed by contraction, generally before radiologic responses, was shown by tumor-resident clones, which were often undetectable in blood before treatment.

To prepare the library, the immunoSEQ multiplex PCR assay was applied. Entries here come from immuneACCESS through TCRdb and include only in-frame sequences with V and J called. Some clones fail to appear in such tables; in the studies checked, an unresolved V gene covers under half of the shortfall, and the cause of the remainder is unknown. The sample contains about 100,000 clones, about four fifths of them found a single time. The leading ten clones occupy approximately 6.7% of the sample. The sequence joins TRBV2 to TRBJ2-1; the central 12 bases match TRBD2. Sequences were derived from peripheral blood, sampled roughly 35 weeks after starting pembrolizumab. This receptor was obtained from an adult with mismatch repair-deficient cancer. The bases are TGTGCCAGCAGTGAATATTGGACTAGCGGGACGAAGGGGCAGTTCTTC. Translated, this is CASSEYWTSGTKGQFF. Outside the CDR3, residues come from the reference TRBV2 and TRBJ2-1 proteins, so the full variable domain is: EPEVTQTPSHQVTQMGQEVILRCVPISNHLYFYWYRQILGQKVEFLVSFYNNEISEKSEIFDDQFSVERPDGSNFTLKIRSTKLEDSAMYFCASSEYWTSGTKGQFFGPGTRLTVL.